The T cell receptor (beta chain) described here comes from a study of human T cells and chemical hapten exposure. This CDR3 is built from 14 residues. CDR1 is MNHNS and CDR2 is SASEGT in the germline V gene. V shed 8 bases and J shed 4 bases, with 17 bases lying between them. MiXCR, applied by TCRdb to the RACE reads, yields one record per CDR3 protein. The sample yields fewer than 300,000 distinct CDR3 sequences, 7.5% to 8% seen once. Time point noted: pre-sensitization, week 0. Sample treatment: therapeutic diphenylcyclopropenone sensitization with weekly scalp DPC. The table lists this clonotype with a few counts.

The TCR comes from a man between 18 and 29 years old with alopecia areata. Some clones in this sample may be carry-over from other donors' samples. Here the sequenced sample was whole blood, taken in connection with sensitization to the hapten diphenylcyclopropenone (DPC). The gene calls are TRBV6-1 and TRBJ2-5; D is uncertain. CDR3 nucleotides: TGTGCCAGCGCAACACGAGGAACCCCAGAGACCCAGTACTTC. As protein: CASATRGTPETQYF.